This T cell receptor (beta chain) appears in the sequencing data of a study of vaccination and CD4 T cells after COVID-19. In the study overall: Each individual in the study obtained two doses of BNT162b2 or mRNA-1273 vaccine. For post-vaccine samples, collection took place a median roughly 72 days after dose two, ranging from 14 to 241.

TCRdb reprocessed the PCR reads with MiXCR, giving one entry per CDR3 protein. The table records fewer than 20,000 distinct CDR3 sequences, 66% of them present only once. Material: CD4+ T cells from blood, obtained after SARS-CoV-2 vaccination. The TCR comes from a human donor who had recovered from COVID-19.

The CDR3 sequence: CASSKDTEAFF. In DNA form, the CDR3 reads TGTGCCAGTAGTAAGGACACTGAAGCTTTCTTT. The V call is TRBV19, the J call TRBJ1-1; D is uncertain. This CDR3 spans 11 amino acids. The V end was cut by 4 bases, the J end by 3 bases, with 3 bases between. Germline V gene data show CDR1 as LNHDA and CDR2 as SQIVND (reference sequence).